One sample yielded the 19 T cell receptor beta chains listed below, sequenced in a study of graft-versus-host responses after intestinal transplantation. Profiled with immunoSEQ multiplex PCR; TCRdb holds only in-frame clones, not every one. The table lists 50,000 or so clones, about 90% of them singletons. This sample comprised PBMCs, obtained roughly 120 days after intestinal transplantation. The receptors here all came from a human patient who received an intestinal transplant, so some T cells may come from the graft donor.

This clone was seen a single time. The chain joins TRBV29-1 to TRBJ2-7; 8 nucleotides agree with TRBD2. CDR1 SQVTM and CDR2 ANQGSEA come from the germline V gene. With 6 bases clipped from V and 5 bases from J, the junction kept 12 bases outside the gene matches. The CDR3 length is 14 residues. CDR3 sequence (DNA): TGCAGCGTATCCGCGGGGGGCTGGGTGGACGAGCAGTACTTC. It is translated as CSVSAGGWVDEQYF.

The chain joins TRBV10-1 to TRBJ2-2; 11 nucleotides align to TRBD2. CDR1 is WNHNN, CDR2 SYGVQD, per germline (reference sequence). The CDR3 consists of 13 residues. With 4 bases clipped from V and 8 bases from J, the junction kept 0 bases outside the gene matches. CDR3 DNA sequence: TGCGCCAGCAGTGGACTAGCGGGGGGGGAGCTGTTTTTT. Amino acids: CASSGLAGGELFF.

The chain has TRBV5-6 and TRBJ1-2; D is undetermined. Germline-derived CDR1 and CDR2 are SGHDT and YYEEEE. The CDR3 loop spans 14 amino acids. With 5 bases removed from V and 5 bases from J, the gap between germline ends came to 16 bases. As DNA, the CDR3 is TGTGCCAGCAGAAGGGCTGGGAGACGGTATGGCTACACCTTC. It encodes CASRRAGRRYGYTF.

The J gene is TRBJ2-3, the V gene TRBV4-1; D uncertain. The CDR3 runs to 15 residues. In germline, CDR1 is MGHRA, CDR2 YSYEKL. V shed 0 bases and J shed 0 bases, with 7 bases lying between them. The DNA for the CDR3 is TGCGCCAGCAGCCAAGAGGTTCCCAGCACAGATACGCAGTATTTT. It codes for CASSQEVPSTDTQYF.

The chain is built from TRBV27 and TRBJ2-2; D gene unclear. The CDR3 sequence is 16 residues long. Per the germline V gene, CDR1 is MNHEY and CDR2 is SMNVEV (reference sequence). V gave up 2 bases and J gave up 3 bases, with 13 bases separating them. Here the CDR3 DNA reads TGTGCCAGCAGTTTAGTTGAGAGTTTGGACACCGGGGAGCTGTTTTTT. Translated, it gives CASSLVESLDTGELFF.

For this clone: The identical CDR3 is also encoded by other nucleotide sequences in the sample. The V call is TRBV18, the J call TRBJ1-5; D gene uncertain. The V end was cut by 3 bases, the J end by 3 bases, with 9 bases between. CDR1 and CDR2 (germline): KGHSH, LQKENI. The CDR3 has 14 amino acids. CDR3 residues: CASSPDGVNQPQHF. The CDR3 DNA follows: TGTGCCAGCTCACCGGACGGCGTCAATCAGCCCCAGCATTTT.

The CDR3 protein is CATGGALETQYF. The DNA for the CDR3 is TGTGCCACCGGGGGGGCCTTAGAGACCCAGTACTTC. The rearrangement joins TRBV28 to TRBJ2-5, with 8 nucleotides matching TRBD2. The CDR3 extends over 12 amino acids. Germline V gene lookup returns CDR1 MDHEN and CDR2 SYDVKM. The J segment lost 4 bases and the V segment lost 10 bases, leaving 5 bases of the junction unmatched.

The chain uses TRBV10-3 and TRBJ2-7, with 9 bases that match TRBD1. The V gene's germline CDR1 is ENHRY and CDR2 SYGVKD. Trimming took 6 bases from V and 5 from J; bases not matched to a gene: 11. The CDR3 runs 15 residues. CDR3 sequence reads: CAISQTSGTGNEQYF. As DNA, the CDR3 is TGTGCCATCAGCCAAACCTCCGGGACAGGGAACGAGCAGTACTTC.

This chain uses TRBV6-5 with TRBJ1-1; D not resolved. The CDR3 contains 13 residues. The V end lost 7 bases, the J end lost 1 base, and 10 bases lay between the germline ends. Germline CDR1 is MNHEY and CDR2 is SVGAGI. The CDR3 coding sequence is TGTGCCAGCACCCCAAGGGAGAACACTGAAGCTTTCTTT. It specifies CASTPRENTEAFF.

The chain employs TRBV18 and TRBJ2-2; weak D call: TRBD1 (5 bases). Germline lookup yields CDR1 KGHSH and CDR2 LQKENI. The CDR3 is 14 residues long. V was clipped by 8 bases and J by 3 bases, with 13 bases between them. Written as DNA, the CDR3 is TGTGCCAGCGCCGGACAAGGCGACACCGGGGAGCTGTTTTTT. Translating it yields CASAGQGDTGELFF. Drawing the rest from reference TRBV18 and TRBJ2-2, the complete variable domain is NAGVMQNPRHLVRRRGQEARLRCSPMKGHSHVYWYRQLPEEGLKFMVYLQKENIIDESGMPKERFSAEFPKEGPSILRIQQVVRGDSAAYFCASAGQGDTGELFFGEGSRLTVL.

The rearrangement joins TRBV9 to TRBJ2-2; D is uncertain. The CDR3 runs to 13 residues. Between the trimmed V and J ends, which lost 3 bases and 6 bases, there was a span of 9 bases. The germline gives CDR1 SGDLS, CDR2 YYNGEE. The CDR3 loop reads CASSAPGAGELFF. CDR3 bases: TGTGCCAGCAGCGCTCCTGGGGCCGGGGAGCTGTTTTTT.

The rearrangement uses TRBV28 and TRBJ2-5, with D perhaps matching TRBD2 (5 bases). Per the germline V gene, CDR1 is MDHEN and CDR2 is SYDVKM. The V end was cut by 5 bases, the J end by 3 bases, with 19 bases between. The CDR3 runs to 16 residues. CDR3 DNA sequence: TGTGCCAGCAGTCCCACCCTTGAGCTGCGGGAAGAGACCCAGTACTTC. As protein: CASSPTLELREETQYF.

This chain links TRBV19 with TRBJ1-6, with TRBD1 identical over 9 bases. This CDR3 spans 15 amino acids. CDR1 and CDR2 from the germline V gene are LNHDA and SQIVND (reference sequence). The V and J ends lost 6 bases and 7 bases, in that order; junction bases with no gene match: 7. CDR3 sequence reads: CASSQNRGRNSPLHF. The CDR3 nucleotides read TGTGCCAGTAGCCAGAACAGGGGGCGGAATTCACCCCTCCACTTT.

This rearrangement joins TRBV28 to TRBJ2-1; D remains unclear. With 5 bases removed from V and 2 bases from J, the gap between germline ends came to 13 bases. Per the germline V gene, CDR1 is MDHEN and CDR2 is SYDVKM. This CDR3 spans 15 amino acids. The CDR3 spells CASSPMLSPYNEQFF. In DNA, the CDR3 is TGTGCCAGCAGTCCCATGCTTAGTCCCTACAATGAGCAGTTCTTC.

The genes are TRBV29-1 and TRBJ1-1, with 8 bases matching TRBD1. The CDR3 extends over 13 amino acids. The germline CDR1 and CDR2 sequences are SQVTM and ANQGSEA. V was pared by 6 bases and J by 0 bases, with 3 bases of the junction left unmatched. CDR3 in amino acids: CSVTGGMNTEAFF. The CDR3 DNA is TGCAGCGTAACAGGGGGTATGAACACTGAAGCTTTCTTT.

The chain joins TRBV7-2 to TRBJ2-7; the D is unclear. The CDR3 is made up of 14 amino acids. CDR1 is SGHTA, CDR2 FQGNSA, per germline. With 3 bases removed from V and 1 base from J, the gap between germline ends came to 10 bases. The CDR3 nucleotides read TGTGCCAGCAGCTTCGAAGGAACGTCCTACGAGCAGTACTTC. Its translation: CASSFEGTSYEQYF. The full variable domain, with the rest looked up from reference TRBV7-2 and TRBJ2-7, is GAGVSQSPSNKVTEKGKDVELRCDPISGHTALYWYRQSLGQGLEFLIYFQGNSAPDKSGLPSDRFSAERTGGSVSTLTIQRTQQEDSAVYLCASSFEGTSYEQYFGPGTRLTVT.

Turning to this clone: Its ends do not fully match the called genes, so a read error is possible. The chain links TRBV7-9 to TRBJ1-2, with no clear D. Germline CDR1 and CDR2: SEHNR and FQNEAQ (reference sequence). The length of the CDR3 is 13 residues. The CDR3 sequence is CASRLEDYSGYTF. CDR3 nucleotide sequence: TGTGCCAGCAGGTTAGAAGACTATAGCGGCTACACCTTC.

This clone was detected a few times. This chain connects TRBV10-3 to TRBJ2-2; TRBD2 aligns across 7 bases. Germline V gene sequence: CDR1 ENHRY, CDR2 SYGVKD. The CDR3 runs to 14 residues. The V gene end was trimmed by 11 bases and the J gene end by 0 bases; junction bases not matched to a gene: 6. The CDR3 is CASSGGANTGELFF. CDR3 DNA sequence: TGTGCCTCGAGTGGGGGGGCGAACACCGGGGAGCTGTTTTTT.

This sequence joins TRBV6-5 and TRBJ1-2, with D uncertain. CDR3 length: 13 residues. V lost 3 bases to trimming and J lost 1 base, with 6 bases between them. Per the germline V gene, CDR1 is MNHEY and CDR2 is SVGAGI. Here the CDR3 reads CASSYGINYGYTF. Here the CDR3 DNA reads TGTGCCAGCAGTTATGGCATTAACTATGGCTACACCTTC.